The 2 T cell receptor beta chains below come from one sample, sequenced in a study of identical twins. TCRdb itself ran the 5' RACE reads through MiXCR, one entry per CDR3 protein. The table records 650,000 to 750,000 distinct CDR3 sequences, 21% of them present only once. The sample was also linked to a second study, of T cells expressing NK-cell markers.

Material: PBMCs. These receptors originate from a woman between 18 and 29 years old in good health.

The V call is TRBV2, the J call TRBJ1-1; D not resolved. From germline, CDR1 is SNHLY and CDR2 FYNNEI. The CDR3 consists of 13 residues. V lost 8 bases, J lost 4 bases, and 14 bases lay in between. The CDR3 DNA is TGTGCCAGCGAGTGGGCGCAGCGCACTGAAGCTTTCTTT. This encodes CASEWAQRTEAFF.

There are many counts of this clonotype. The rearrangement links TRBV5-1 to TRBJ2-1; D possibly corresponds to TRBD2 (5 bases). Germline assignment: CDR1 SGHRS and CDR2 YFSETQ. This CDR3 contains 13 residues. V shed 3 bases and J shed 6 bases, with 10 bases lying between them. The CDR3 sequence is CASSWVSGNEQFF. Here the CDR3 DNA reads TGCGCCAGCAGCTGGGTCAGCGGCAATGAGCAGTTCTTC.